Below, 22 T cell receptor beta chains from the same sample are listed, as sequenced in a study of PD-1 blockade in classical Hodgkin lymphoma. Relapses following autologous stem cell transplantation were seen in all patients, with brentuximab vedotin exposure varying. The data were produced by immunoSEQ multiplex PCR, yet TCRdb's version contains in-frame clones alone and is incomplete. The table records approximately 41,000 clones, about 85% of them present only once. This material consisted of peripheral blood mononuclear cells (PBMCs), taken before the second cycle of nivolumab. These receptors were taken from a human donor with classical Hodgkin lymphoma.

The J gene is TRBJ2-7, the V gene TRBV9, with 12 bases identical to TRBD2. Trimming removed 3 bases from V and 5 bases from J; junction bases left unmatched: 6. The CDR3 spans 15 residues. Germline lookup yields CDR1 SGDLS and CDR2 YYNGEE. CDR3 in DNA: TGTGCCAGCAGCGCCGGACTAGCGGGATTAAACGAGCAGTACTTC. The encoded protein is CASSAGLAGLNEQYF.

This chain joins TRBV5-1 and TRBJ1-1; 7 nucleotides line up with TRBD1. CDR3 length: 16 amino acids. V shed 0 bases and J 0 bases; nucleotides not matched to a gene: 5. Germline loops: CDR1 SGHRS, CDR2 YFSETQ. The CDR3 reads CASSLGTGVLNTEAFF. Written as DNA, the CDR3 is TGCGCCAGCAGCTTGGGAACAGGGGTTTTGAACACTGAAGCTTTCTTT.

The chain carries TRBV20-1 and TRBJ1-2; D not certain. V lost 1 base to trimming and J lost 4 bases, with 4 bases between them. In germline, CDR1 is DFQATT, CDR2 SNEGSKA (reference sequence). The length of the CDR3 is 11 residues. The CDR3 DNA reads TGCAGTGCTAGAGTTAGCTATGGCTACACCTTC. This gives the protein CSARVSYGYTF.

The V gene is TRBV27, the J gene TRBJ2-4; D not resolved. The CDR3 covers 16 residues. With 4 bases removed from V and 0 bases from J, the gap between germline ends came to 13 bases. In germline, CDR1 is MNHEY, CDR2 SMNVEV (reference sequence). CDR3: CASSWGGSVAKNIQYF. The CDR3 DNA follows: TGTGCCAGCAGTTGGGGTGGCAGCGTAGCCAAAAACATTCAGTACTTC.

The chain's CDR3 is CASSSLVSSYEQYF. The CDR3 bases are TGTGCCAGCAGTTCTTTAGTTAGCTCCTACGAGCAGTACTTC. The chain combines TRBV28 with TRBJ2-7; D not resolved. V was trimmed by 4 bases and J by 0 bases, leaving 10 bases between them. The CDR3 spans 14 residues. Germline V gives CDR1 MDHEN, CDR2 SYDVKM.

The CDR3 region is CASANWGGASSNQPQHF. The CDR3 nucleotides are TGTGCCAGCGCCAATTGGGGGGGCGCGTCTAGCAATCAGCCCCAGCATTTT. The gene calls are TRBV28 and TRBJ1-5; D may be TRBD1 (6 bases). The CDR3 totals 17 residues. V lost 8 bases, J lost 0 bases, and 20 bases lay in between. From germline, CDR1 is MDHEN and CDR2 SYDVKM.

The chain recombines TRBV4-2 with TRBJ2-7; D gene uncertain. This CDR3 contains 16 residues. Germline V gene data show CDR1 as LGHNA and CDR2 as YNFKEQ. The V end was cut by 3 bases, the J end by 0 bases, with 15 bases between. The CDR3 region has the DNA TGTGCCAGCAGCCATTCAAAAGGATGGGACTCCTACGAGCAGTACTTC. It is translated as CASSHSKGWDSYEQYF.

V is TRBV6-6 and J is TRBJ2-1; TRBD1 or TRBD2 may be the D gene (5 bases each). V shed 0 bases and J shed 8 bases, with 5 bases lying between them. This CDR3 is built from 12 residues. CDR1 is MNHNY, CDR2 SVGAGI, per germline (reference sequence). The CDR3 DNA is TGTGCCAGCAGTTACTCGGGGGATGAGCAGTTCTTC. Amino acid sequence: CASSYSGDEQFF.

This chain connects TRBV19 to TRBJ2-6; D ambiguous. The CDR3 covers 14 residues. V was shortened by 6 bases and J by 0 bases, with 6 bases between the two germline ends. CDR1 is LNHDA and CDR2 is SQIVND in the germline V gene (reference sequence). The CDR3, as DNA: TGTGCCAGTAGCCAGAGCTCTGGGGCCAACGTCCTGACTTTC. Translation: CASSQSSGANVLTF.

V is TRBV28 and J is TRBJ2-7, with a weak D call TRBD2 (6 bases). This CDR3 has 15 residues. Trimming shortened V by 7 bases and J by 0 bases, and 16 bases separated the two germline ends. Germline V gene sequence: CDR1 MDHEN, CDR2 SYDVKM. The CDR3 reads CASKLEGTASYEQYF. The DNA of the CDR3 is TGTGCCAGCAAATTGGAGGGGACGGCCTCCTACGAGCAGTACTTC.

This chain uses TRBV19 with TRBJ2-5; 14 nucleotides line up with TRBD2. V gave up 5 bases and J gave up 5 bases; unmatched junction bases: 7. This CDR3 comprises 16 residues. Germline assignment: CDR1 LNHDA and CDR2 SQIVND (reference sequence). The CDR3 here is CASSSGLAGAWETQYF. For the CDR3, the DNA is TGTGCCAGTAGTTCGGGACTAGCGGGGGCCTGGGAGACCCAGTACTTC.

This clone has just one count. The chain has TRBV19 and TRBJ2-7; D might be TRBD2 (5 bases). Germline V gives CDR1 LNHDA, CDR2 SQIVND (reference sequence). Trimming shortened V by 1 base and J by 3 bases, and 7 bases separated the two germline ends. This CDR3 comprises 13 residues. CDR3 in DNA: TGTGCCAGTAGTATAGGGGCGGGCTACGAGCAGTACTTC. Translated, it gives CASSIGAGYEQYF.

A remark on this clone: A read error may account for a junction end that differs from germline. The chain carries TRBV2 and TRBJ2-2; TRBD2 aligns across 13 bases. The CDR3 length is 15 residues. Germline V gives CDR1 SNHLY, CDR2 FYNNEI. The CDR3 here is CASTTSGRVPGELLF. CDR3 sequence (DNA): TGTGCCAGTACTACTAGCGGGAGGGTACCCGGGGAGCTGCTTTTT.

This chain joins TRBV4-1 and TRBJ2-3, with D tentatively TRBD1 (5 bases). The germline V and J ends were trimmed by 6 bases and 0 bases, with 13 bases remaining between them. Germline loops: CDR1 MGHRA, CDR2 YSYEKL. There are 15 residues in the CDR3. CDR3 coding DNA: TGCGCCAGCAGTCCCGACAGCGCCAGCACAGATACGCAGTATTTT. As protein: CASSPDSASTDTQYF.

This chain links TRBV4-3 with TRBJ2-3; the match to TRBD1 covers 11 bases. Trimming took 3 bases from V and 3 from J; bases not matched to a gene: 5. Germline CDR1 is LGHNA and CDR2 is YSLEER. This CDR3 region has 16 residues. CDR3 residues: CASSQGQGGFTDTQYF. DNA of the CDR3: TGCGCCAGCAGCCAGGGACAGGGGGGATTTACAGATACGCAGTATTTT.

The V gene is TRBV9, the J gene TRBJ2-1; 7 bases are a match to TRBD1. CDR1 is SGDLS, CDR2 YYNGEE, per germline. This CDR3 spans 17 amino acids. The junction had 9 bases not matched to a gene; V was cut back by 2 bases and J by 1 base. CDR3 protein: CASSVRQGTSSYNEQFF. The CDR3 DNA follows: TGTGCCAGCAGCGTGCGACAGGGAACCTCTTCCTACAATGAGCAGTTCTTC.

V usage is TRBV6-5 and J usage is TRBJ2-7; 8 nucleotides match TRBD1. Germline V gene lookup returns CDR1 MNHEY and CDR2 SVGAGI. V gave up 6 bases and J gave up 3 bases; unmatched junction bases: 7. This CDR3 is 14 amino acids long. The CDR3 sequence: CASSPGQGGYEQYF. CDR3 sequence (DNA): TGTGCCAGCAGCCCTGGACAGGGAGGCTACGAGCAGTACTTC.

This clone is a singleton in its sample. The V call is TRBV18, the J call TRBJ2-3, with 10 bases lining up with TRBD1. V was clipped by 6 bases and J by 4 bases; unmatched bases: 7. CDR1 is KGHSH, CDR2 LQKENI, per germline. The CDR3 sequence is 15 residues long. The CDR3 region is CASSSRQGAADTQYF. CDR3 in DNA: TGTGCCAGCTCCTCCAGACAGGGGGCTGCAGATACGCAGTATTTT.

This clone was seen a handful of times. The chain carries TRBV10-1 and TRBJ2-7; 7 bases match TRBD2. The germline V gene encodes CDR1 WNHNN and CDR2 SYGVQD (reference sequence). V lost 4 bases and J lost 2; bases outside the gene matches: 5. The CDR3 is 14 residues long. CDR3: CASSAAGAAYEQYF. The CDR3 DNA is TGCGCCAGCAGTGCCGCGGGAGCCGCCTACGAGCAGTACTTC.

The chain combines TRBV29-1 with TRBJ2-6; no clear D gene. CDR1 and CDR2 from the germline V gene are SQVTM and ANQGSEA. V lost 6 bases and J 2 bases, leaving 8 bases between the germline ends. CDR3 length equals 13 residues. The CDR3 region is CSVEVAGANVLTF. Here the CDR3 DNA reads TGCAGCGTAGAGGTGGCTGGGGCCAACGTCCTGACTTTC. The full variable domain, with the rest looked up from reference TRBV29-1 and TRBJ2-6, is SAVISQKPSRDICQRGTSLTIQCQVDSQVTMMFWYRQQPGQSLTLIATANQGSEATYESGFVIDKFPISRPNLTFSTLTVSNMSPEDSSIYLCSVEVAGANVLTFGAGSRLTVL.

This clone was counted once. CDR3 DNA sequence: TGTGCCAGCAGATATAACCCGGGACTAGCGGGGGGGGACGAGCAGTACTTC. Amino acids: CASRYNPGLAGGDEQYF. The rearrangement uses TRBV7-2 and TRBJ2-7, with TRBD2 matching 16 bases. Germline-derived CDR1 and CDR2 are SGHTA and FQGNSA. Trimming removed 6 bases from V and 5 bases from J; junction bases left unmatched: 10. CDR3 size: 17 residues.

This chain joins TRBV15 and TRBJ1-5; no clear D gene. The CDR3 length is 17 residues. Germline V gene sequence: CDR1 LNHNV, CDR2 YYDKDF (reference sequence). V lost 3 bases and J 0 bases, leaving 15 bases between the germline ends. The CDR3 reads CATSSQRTGNSNQPQHF. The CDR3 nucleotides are TGTGCCACCAGCAGCCAACGGACGGGGAATAGCAATCAGCCCCAGCATTTT.